These 30 T cell receptor beta chains were sequenced from one sample in a study of control samples from healthy donors and cancer patients. The data were produced by immunoSEQ multiplex PCR, yet TCRdb's version contains in-frame clones alone and is incomplete. The data contain about 70,000 clones, approximately 84% of them singletons. The source material was PBMCs. The receptors stem from a woman aged 45-65 years with lung cancer.

The chain has TRBV12-3 or TRBV12-4 and TRBJ1-5, with D tentatively TRBD1 (5 bases). CDR3 size: 13 residues. Trimming cost V 3 bases and J 7 bases, with 10 bases left between them. The CDR3 loop reads CASSFRQIQPQHF. In DNA form, the CDR3 reads TGTGCCAGCAGTTTCAGACAGATCCAGCCCCAGCATTTT.

The rearrangement uses TRBV4-3 and TRBJ2-3; D assignment may be TRBD1 or TRBD2 (6 bases each). This CDR3 has 18 amino acids. Germline loops: CDR1 LGHNA, CDR2 YSLEER. Trimming left V 0 bases short and J 1 base short, with 17 bases between. The CDR3 DNA sequence: TGCGCCAGCAGCCAAGAGGCCGCAAGGGGGGCCGGCACAGATACGCAGTATTTT. Its translation: CASSQEAARGAGTDTQYF.

Only one count was recorded for this clone. The rearrangement links TRBV19 to TRBJ2-2; 7 bases are shared with TRBD2. CDR1 and CDR2 from the germline V gene are LNHDA and SQIVND (reference sequence). This CDR3 is built from 16 residues. V lost 3 bases and J lost 4; bases outside the gene matches: 8. The CDR3 nucleotides read TGTGCCAGTAGTATTCCCACTAGCGTAGCCACCGGGGAGCTGTTTTTT. It is translated as CASSIPTSVATGELFF.

The J gene is TRBJ2-7, the V gene TRBV5-1; no firm D call. The V end was cut by 5 bases, the J end by 1 base, with 13 bases between. Germline loops: CDR1 SGHRS, CDR2 YFSETQ. The CDR3 consists of 14 residues. This CDR3 reads CASRIQTGSYEQYF. In DNA form, the CDR3 reads TGCGCCAGCAGGATCCAGACTGGTTCCTACGAGCAGTACTTC. Full variable domain (outside the CDR3, taken from reference TRBV5-1 and TRBJ2-7): KAGVTQTPRYLIKTRGQQVTLSCSPISGHRSVSWYQQTPGQGLQFLFEYFSETQRNKGNFPGRFSGRQFSNSRSEMNVSTLELGDSALYLCASRIQTGSYEQYFGPGTRLTVT.

The chain employs TRBV4-3 and TRBJ1-1, with D uncertain. The CDR3 consists of 17 residues. V gave up 0 bases and J gave up 0 bases, with 14 bases separating them. The germline gives CDR1 LGHNA, CDR2 YSLEER. CDR3 nucleotides: TGCGCCAGCAGCCAAGATGGCACAGACCCAATGAACACTGAAGCTTTCTTT. Its protein is CASSQDGTDPMNTEAFF.

The chain joins TRBV6-5 to TRBJ1-1; a possible D gene is TRBD1 (5 bases). Germline V gene lookup returns CDR1 MNHEY and CDR2 SVGAGI. The V gene lost 1 base and the J gene lost 1 base, with 13 bases spanning the gap. The CDR3 has 16 amino acids. The CDR3 sequence: CASSYFQGGGNTEAFF. The DNA of the CDR3 is TGTGCCAGCAGTTACTTTCAGGGTGGGGGGAACACTGAAGCTTTCTTT.

The V and J genes are TRBV6-2 or TRBV6-3 and TRBJ1-6, with 7 bases fitting TRBD1. In germline, CDR1 is MNHEY, CDR2 SVGEGT. The CDR3 loop spans 16 amino acids. With 2 bases clipped from V and 9 bases from J, the junction kept 10 bases outside the gene matches. The CDR3 sequence is CASSYGDRVEASPLHF. In nucleotides, the CDR3 is TGTGCCAGCAGTTACGGAGACAGGGTCGAGGCTTCACCCCTCCACTTT.

This clone showed up just a few times. The rearrangement links TRBV19 to TRBJ2-1; D is perhaps TRBD2 (6 bases). V lost 3 bases to trimming and J lost 4 bases, with 13 bases between them. The CDR3 has 15 residues. Germline-derived CDR1 and CDR2 are LNHDA and SQIVND (reference sequence). Here the CDR3 DNA reads TGTGCCAGTAGTATTGGCGACGGGGGATACAATGAGCAGTTCTTC. Protein product: CASSIGDGGYNEQFF.

J is TRBJ2-1 and V is TRBV2; 7 bases map to TRBD2. The CDR3 length is 15 residues. Germline V CDR1 and CDR2: SNHLY, FYNNEI. Trimming took 6 bases from V and 2 from J; bases not matched to a gene: 7. The CDR3 is CASSPISGAYNEQFF. CDR3 nucleotides: TGTGCCAGCAGCCCCATCAGCGGGGCCTACAATGAGCAGTTCTTC.

The genes are TRBV30 and TRBJ2-2; no clear D gene. V lost 0 bases, J lost 7 bases, and 9 bases lay in between. There are 13 residues in the CDR3. The V gene's germline CDR1 is GTSNPN and CDR2 SVGIG (reference sequence). CDR3 sequence reads: CAWSVRGIGELFF. CDR3 in DNA: TGTGCCTGGAGTGTACGTGGTATCGGGGAGCTGTTTTTT.

The chain couples TRBV2 to TRBJ2-6; either TRBD1 or TRBD2 may supply D (5 bases each). CDR1 is SNHLY, CDR2 FYNNEI, per germline. The CDR3 has 15 amino acids. Trimming stripped 3 bases from V and 3 bases from J, with 9 bases between. This CDR3 reads CASSERGVGANVLTF. The CDR3 nucleotides read TGTGCCAGCAGTGAGAGAGGGGTTGGGGCCAACGTCCTGACTTTC.

This chain links TRBV6-5 with TRBJ2-3, with D uncertain. This CDR3 is built from 14 residues. Per the germline V gene, CDR1 is MNHEY and CDR2 is SVGAGI. V was pared by 2 bases and J by 1 base, with 7 bases between. The CDR3 here is CASSYNKGTDTQYF. The CDR3 DNA reads as TGTGCCAGCAGTTACAACAAGGGCACAGATACGCAGTATTTT.

The rearrangement uses TRBV19 and TRBJ1-2; D is perhaps TRBD1 (5 bases). V lost 4 bases to trimming and J lost 0 bases, with 15 bases between them. The CDR3 is 16 amino acids. CDR1 is LNHDA, CDR2 SQIVND, per germline (reference sequence). This CDR3 reads CASSTSGGTSNYGYTF. CDR3 nucleotides: TGTGCCAGTAGTACCTCCGGCGGGACGTCTAACTATGGCTACACCTTC.

The genes are TRBV7-3 and TRBJ1-4; the D gene is possibly TRBD1 (5 bases). This CDR3 spans 14 amino acids. Trimming removed 5 bases from V and 7 bases from J, with 14 bases in between. The germline V gene has CDR1 SGHTA and CDR2 FQGTGA. The CDR3 nucleotides read TGTGCCAGCAGCCACGGGACCTTGGTTGAAAAACTGTTTTTT. This sequence encodes CASSHGTLVEKLFF.

This CDR3 reads CASSYPGQQNTEAFF. The CDR3 nucleotides read TGTGCCAGCAGTTACCCGGGACAGCAGAACACTGAAGCTTTCTTT. V usage is TRBV6-6 and J usage is TRBJ1-1, with 7 bases identical to TRBD1. The CDR3 consists of 15 residues. CDR1 MNHNY and CDR2 SVGAGI come from the germline V gene (reference sequence). V dropped 2 bases and J dropped 1; count of bases not matched to a gene: 4.

This chain uses TRBV5-8 with TRBJ2-3, with D possibly being TRBD1 or TRBD2 (5 bases each). V was pared by 4 bases and J by 0 bases, with 15 bases between. Germline values: CDR1 SGHTS, CDR2 YDEGEE. CDR3 length: 16 amino acids. The CDR3 coding sequence is TGTGCCAGCAGCCCTTGGGGGACGGGTAGCACAGATACGCAGTATTTT. Amino acids: CASSPWGTGSTDTQYF.

The chain joins TRBV6-6 to TRBJ1-5; 7 bases are shared with TRBD1. This CDR3 region has 15 residues. Germline values: CDR1 MNHNY, CDR2 SVGAGI (reference sequence). The V segment lost 6 bases and the J segment 4 bases; nucleotides outside the gene matches: 9. The CDR3, as DNA: TGTGCCAGCAGGAGGCAGGGGGAATGGAATCAGCCCCAGCATTTT. This sequence encodes CASRRQGEWNQPQHF.

The chain joins TRBV7-2 to TRBJ1-6; tentatively, D is TRBD1 (5 bases). With 1 base removed from V and 6 bases from J, the gap between germline ends came to 10 bases. Germline loops: CDR1 SGHTA, CDR2 FQGNSA. The CDR3 spans 15 residues. CDR3 protein: CASSLVGAANSPLHF. DNA for the CDR3: TGTGCCAGCAGCTTAGTCGGGGCTGCTAATTCACCCCTCCACTTT.

The J gene is TRBJ2-2, the V gene TRBV14; TRBD2 is a possible D gene (6 bases). From germline, CDR1 is SGHDN and CDR2 FVKESK. This CDR3 is built from 18 residues. With 2 bases removed from V and 0 bases from J, the gap between germline ends came to 16 bases. CDR3 sequence reads: CASSQLLRRGPNTGELFF. CDR3 DNA: TGTGCCAGCAGCCAACTCCTAAGGAGGGGTCCGAACACCGGGGAGCTGTTTTTT.

The gene calls are TRBV5-1 and TRBJ2-1; 11 nucleotides line up with TRBD2. Unmatched junction bases numbered 9, after V lost 3 bases and J lost 10 bases. Germline CDR1 SGHRS, CDR2 YFSETQ. CDR3 length equals 15 residues. The CDR3 loop is CASSSSGGTAGEQFF. The CDR3 bases are TGCGCCAGCAGCTCTAGCGGGGGGACGGCTGGGGAGCAGTTCTTC.

The rearrangement uses TRBV27 and TRBJ2-7; 8 nucleotides align to TRBD1. CDR1 is MNHEY, CDR2 SMNVEV, per germline (reference sequence). The CDR3 is 13 residues long. J lost 2 bases, V lost 5 bases, and 2 bases had no gene match. The CDR3 DNA reads TGTGCCAGCAGTACGACAGGGGCCTACGAGCAGTACTTC. It encodes CASSTTGAYEQYF.

This chain connects TRBV13 to TRBJ1-1; D remains ambiguous. Germline CDR1 and CDR2: PRHDT and FYEKMQ (reference sequence). The V gene lost 0 bases and the J gene lost 1 base, with 9 bases spanning the gap. CDR3 length equals 15 residues. The chain's CDR3 is CASSLGRQENTEAFF. The CDR3 DNA reads as TGTGCCAGCAGCTTAGGACGCCAGGAGAACACTGAAGCTTTCTTT.

The chain combines TRBV2 with TRBJ2-6; TRBD1 is a possible D gene (6 bases). Trimming left V 6 bases short and J 0 bases short, with 12 bases between. Germline CDR1 is SNHLY and CDR2 is FYNNEI. The CDR3 is 16 residues long. The CDR3 loop reads CASSLTGNSGANVLTF. The CDR3 DNA reads TGTGCCAGCAGCCTGACAGGCAACTCTGGGGCCAACGTCCTGACTTTC.

V and J are TRBV12-3 or TRBV12-4 and TRBJ1-2, with D unclear. CDR3 length: 12 residues. V shed 2 bases and J shed 4 bases, with 5 bases lying between them. CDR3 loop: CASSLTGYGYTF. CDR3 nucleotides: TGTGCCAGCAGTTTAACGGGCTATGGCTACACCTTC.

This clone is medium-sized (0.01 to 0.1%) in the sample. V usage is TRBV7-9 and J usage is TRBJ1-4, with 10 bases that match TRBD1. The CDR3 consists of 17 residues. With 5 bases clipped from V and 0 bases from J, the junction kept 6 bases outside the gene matches. Germline CDR1 is SEHNR and CDR2 is FQNEAQ (reference sequence). The CDR3 bases are TGTGCCAGCAGCCCCCGACAGGGGGCTGCAACTAATGAAAAACTGTTTTTT. Translated: CASSPRQGAATNEKLFF.

This chain connects TRBV19 to TRBJ2-2; D perhaps matches TRBD2 (7 bases). The CDR3 spans 15 residues. Trimming shortened V by 7 bases and J by 3 bases, and 15 bases separated the two germline ends. Germline V CDR1 and CDR2: LNHDA, SQIVND (reference sequence). CDR3 loop: CASTDKGGYTGELFF. Written as DNA, the CDR3 is TGTGCCAGTACCGATAAGGGGGGGTACACCGGGGAGCTGTTTTTT. The full variable domain, completed using reference TRBV19 and TRBJ2-2, is DGGITQSPKYLFRKEGQNVTLSCEQNLNHDAMYWYRQDPGQGLRLIYYSQIVNDFQKGDIAEGYSVSREKKESFPLTVTSAQKNPTAFYLCASTDKGGYTGELFFGEGSRLTVL.

The chain has TRBV18 and TRBJ1-1; D possibly corresponds to TRBD1 (5 bases). Germline lookup yields CDR1 KGHSH and CDR2 LQKENI. The V gene lost 1 base and the J gene lost 2 bases, with 11 bases spanning the gap. This CDR3 spans 15 amino acids. DNA of the CDR3: TGTGCCAGCTCACCACGGGTGGGGGACAACACTGAAGCTTTCTTT. This gives the protein CASSPRVGDNTEAFF. The full variable domain, rest sourced from reference TRBV18 and TRBJ1-1, is NAGVMQNPRHLVRRRGQEARLRCSPMKGHSHVYWYRQLPEEGLKFMVYLQKENIIDESGMPKERFSAEFPKEGPSILRIQQVVRGDSAAYFCASSPRVGDNTEAFFGQGTRLTVV.

The chain joins TRBV7-2 to TRBJ1-2; 8 bases align to TRBD1. V was pared by 0 bases and J by 5 bases, with 11 bases of the junction left unmatched. This CDR3 has 17 residues. Germline CDR1 reads SGHTA; CDR2 reads FQGNSA. CDR3 loop: CASSLARRTGWGYGYTF. CDR3 sequence (DNA): TGTGCCAGCAGCTTAGCGCGCCGGACAGGGTGGGGTTATGGCTACACCTTC.

The chain carries TRBV7-2 and TRBJ1-3; D possibly corresponds to TRBD1 (5 bases). V lost 6 bases and J 0 bases, leaving 12 bases between the germline ends. CDR3 length: 15 residues. Germline values: CDR1 SGHTA, CDR2 FQGNSA. DNA for the CDR3: TGTGCCAGCAGACGAGACAGCGTCTCTGGAAACACCATATATTTT. Protein: CASRRDSVSGNTIYF.

The chain couples TRBV27 to TRBJ1-5, with TRBD1 identical over 10 bases. There are 14 residues in the CDR3. Germline V gives CDR1 MNHEY, CDR2 SMNVEV (reference sequence). The trim removed 5 bases at V and 6 bases at J, leaving 4 bases unmatched. The CDR3 region is CASSPGQGFQPQHF. The CDR3 coding sequence is TGTGCCAGCAGTCCGGGACAGGGGTTTCAGCCCCAGCATTTT.